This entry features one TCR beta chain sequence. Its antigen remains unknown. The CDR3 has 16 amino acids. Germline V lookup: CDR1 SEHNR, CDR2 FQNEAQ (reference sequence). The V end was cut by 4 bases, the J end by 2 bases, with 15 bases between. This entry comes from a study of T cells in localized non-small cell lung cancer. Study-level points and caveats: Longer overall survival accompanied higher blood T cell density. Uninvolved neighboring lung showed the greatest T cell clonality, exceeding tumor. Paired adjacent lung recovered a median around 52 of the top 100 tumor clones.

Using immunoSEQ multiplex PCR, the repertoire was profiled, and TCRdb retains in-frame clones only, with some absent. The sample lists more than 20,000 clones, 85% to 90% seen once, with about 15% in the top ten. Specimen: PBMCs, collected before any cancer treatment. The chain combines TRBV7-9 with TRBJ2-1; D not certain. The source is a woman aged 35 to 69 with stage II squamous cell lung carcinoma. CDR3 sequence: CASSSQGKGTYNEQFF. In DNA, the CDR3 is TGTGCCAGCAGCTCCCAAGGTAAAGGTACCTACAATGAGCAGTTCTTC.